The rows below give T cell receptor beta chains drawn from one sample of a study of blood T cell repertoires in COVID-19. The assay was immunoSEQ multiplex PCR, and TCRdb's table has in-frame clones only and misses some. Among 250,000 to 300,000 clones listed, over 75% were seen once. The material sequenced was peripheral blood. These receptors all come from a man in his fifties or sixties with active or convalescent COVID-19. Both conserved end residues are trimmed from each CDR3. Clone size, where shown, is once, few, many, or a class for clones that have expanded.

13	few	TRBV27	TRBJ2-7	ASSQQDRWPYEQY
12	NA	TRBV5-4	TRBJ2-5	ASSLAGGTETQY
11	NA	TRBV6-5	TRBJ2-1	ASRGDTYNEQF
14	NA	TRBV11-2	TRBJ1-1	ASSLEPAGMNTEAF
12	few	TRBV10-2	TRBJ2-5	ASSLAGGQETQY
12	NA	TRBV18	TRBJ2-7	ASSRDSPLFEQY
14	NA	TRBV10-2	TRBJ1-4	ASSLGTSSTNEKLF
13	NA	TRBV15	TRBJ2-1	ATSRDPGQYNEQF
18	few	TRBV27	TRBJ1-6	ASSLKVDRGANSYNSPLH
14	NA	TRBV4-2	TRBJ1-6	ASSRGGQGLNSPLH
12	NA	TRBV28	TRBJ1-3	ASSLQGTGNTIY
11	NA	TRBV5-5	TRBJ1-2	ASRASGGYGYT
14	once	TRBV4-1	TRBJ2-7	ASSQEPGQGASEQY
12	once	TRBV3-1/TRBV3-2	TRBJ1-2	ASSPRDSTYGYT
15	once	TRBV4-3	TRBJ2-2	ASSQDWGQGITGELF
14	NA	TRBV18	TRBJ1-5	ASSAGYASVDQPQH
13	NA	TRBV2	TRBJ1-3	ASSDAGGRGNTIY
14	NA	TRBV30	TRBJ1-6	AWDPRGVNGNSPLH
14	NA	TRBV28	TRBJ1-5	ASQRGGPYSNQPQH
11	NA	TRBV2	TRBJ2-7	ASRAGERWEQY
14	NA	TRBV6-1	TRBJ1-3	ASSEWSGGIGNTIY
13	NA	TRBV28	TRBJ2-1	ASSFPGQGYNEQF
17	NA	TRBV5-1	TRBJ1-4	ASSPGDRGTIGTNEKLF
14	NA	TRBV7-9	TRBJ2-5	ASSPLLAGFQETQY
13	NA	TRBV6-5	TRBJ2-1	ATQWGLAGVVEQF
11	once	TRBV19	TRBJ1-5	ASRTGWDQPQH
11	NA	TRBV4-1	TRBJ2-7	ASSLEPTYEQY
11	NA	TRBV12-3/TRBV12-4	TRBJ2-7	ASSTDRGLEQY